Listed here are 2 T cell receptor beta chains from one sample, sequenced in a study of T cell responses to AZD1222 COVID-19 vaccine (dated by TCRdb to the early 2020s). In the paper's terms, the time point label means: about 28 days (+/-7) after the second vaccine dose. Library preparation was by the immunoSEQ multiplex PCR assay. TCRdb retrieved this table from immuneACCESS and kept in-frame rearrangements only. Not all clones are present; in checked studies, unresolved V genes account for under half, and no reason is known for the remainder. The sample profile shows 100,000 to 150,000 clones; more than 85% of them were found once. The top ten clones comprise 1.5% to 2% of the sample. The source was peripheral blood, collected 28 days after the second AZD1222 dose. These TCRs come from an adult who received the AZD1222 COVID-19 vaccine.

The J gene is TRBJ2-6, the V gene TRBV4-1, with D possibly matching TRBD1 (6 bases). Between the trimmed V and J ends, which lost 4 bases and 0 bases, there was a span of 19 bases. Germline assignment: CDR1 MGHRA and CDR2 YSYEKL. The CDR3 runs 19 residues. The CDR3 region is CASSPRTVLTPSGANVLTF. In nucleotides, the CDR3 is TGCGCCAGCAGCCCACGGACAGTGCTAACCCCCTCTGGGGCCAACGTCCTGACTTTC.

The rearrangement links TRBV19 to TRBJ1-2; D perhaps matches TRBD1 (5 bases). Trimming pared 10 bases from V and 3 bases from J, leaving 18 bases between. There are 14 residues in the CDR3. The V gene's germline CDR1 is LNHDA and CDR2 SQIVND (reference sequence). In DNA form, the CDR3 reads TGTGCCACCATCGGTGGGGGTTCGGACTATGGCTACACCTTC. Translating it yields CATIGGGSDYGYTF.